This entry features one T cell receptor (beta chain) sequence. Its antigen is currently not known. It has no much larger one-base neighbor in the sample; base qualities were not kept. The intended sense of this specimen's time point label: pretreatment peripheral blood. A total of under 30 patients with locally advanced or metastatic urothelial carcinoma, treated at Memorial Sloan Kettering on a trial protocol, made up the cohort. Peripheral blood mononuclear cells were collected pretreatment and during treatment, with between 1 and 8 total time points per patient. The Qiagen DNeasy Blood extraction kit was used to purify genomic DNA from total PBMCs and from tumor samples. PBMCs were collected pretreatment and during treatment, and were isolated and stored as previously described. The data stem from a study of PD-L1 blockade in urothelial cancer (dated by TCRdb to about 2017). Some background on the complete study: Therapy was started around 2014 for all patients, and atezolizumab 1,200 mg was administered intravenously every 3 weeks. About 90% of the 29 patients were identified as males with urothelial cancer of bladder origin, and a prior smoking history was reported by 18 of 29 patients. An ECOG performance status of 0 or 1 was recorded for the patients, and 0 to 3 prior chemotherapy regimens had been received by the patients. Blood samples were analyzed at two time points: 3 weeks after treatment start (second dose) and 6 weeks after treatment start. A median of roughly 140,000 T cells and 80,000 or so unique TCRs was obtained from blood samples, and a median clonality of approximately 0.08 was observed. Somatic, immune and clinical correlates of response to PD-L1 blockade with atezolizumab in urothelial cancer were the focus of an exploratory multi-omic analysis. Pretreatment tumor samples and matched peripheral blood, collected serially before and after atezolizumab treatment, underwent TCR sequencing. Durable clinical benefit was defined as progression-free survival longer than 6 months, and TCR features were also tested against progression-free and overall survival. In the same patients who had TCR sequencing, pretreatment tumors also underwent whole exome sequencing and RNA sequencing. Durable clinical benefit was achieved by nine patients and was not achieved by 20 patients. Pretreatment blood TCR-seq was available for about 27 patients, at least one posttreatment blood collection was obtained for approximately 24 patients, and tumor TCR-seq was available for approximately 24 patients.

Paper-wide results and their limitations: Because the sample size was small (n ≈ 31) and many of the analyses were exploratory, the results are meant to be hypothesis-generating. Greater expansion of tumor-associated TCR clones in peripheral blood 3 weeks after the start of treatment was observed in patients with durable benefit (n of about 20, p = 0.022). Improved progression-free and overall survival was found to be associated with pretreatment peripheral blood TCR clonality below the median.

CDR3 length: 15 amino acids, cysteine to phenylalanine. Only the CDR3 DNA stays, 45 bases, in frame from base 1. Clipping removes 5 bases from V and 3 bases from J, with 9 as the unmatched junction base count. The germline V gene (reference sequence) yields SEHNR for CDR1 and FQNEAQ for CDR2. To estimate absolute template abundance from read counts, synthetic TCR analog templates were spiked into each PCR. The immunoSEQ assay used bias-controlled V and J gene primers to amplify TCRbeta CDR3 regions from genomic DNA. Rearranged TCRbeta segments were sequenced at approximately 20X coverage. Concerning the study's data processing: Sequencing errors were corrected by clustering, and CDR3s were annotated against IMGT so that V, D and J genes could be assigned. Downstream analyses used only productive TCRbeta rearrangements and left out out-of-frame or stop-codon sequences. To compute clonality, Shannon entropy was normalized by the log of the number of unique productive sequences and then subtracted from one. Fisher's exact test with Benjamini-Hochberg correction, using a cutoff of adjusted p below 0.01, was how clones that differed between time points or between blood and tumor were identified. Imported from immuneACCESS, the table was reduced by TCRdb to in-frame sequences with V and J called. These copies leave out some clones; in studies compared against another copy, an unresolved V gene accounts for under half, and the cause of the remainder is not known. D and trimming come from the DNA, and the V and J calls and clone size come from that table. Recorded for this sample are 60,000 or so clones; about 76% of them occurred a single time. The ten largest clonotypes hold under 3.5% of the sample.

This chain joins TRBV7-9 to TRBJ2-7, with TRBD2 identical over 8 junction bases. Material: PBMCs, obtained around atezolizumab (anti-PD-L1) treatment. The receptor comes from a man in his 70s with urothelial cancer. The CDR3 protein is CASSTTSSGYYEQYF. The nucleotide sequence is TGTGCCAGCAGCACCACGTCTAGCGGGTACTACGAGCAGTACTTC.